The 4 T cell receptor beta chains reported below all come from one sample, sequenced in a study of long-term antiretroviral therapy in people with HIV (dated by TCRdb to between 2021 and 2024). The immunoSEQ hsTCRB v3.0 assay was used at survey level resolution for TRB variable region sequencing. TCRdb limited this immuneACCESS table to in-frame rearrangements with V and J called. A share of clones is missing; checked studies link under half to unresolved V genes, and the rest is unexplained. The sample records about 25,000 clones, around 86% of which are singletons. The ten largest clonotypes hold 15% to 20% of the sample. This material consisted of unsorted PBMCs, taken 1.2 years after starting antiretroviral therapy. These TCRs come from a man aged 50 or older with HIV.

This clone appeared a single time. J is TRBJ2-3 and V is TRBV7-2, with D possibly TRBD2 on 5 matching bases. Germline loops: CDR1 SGHTA, CDR2 FQGNSA. The CDR3 loop spans 12 amino acids. The germline V and J ends were trimmed by 5 bases and 5 bases, with 8 bases remaining between them. This CDR3 reads CASSLGLDTQYF. CDR3 nucleotide sequence: TGTGCCAGCAGCCTAGGACTAGATACGCAGTATTTT. The full variable domain, with the rest looked up from reference TRBV7-2 and TRBJ2-3, is GAGVSQSPSNKVTEKGKDVELRCDPISGHTALYWYRQSLGQGLEFLIYFQGNSAPDKSGLPSDRFSAERTGGSVSTLTIQRTQQEDSAVYLCASSLGLDTQYFGPGTRLTVL.

In DNA form, the CDR3 reads TGTGCCAGCAGCCCCACAGAGACTGAAGCTTTCTTT. Protein sequence: CASSPTETEAFF. This rearrangement joins TRBV7-9 to TRBJ1-1; D is ambiguous. CDR3 length equals 12 residues. V dropped 5 bases and J dropped 5 bases, with 9 bases sitting between them. The germline V gene encodes CDR1 SEHNR and CDR2 FQNEAQ (reference sequence). Full variable domain (rest looked up from reference TRBV7-9 and TRBJ1-1): DTGVSQNPRHKITKRGQNVTFRCDPISEHNRLYWYRQTLGQGPEFLTYFQNEAQLEKSRLLSDRFSAERPKGSFSTLEIQRTEQGDSAMYLCASSPTETEAFFGQGTRLTVV.

V and J are TRBV9 and TRBJ1-3; D is unclear. Germline V CDR1 and CDR2: SGDLS, YYNGEE. The CDR3 extends over 13 amino acids. V was pared by 0 bases and J by 5 bases, with 6 bases between. The CDR3 region is CASSVEGRNTIYF. CDR3 nucleotide sequence: TGTGCCAGCAGCGTAGAAGGGAGAAACACCATATATTTT.

The chain has TRBV10-2 and TRBJ2-6; D is uncertain. The CDR3 is 14 amino acids. The V and J ends lost 0 bases and 4 bases respectively, with 4 bases between them. The V gene's germline CDR1 is WSHSY and CDR2 SAAADI. The CDR3, as DNA: TGCGCCAGCAGTGAGTCGGGAGGGGCCAACGTCCTGACTTTC. Amino acid sequence: CASSESGGANVLTF.